These T cell receptor beta chains were read from a single sample in a study of response to subunit inactivated influenza vaccine. TCRdb re-analysed the RT-PCR reads in MiXCR, keeping a single row per CDR3 protein. The sample shows fewer than 800,000 distinct CDR3 sequences, more than 15% of them seen only once. The sample in question was PBMCs from blood, obtained 11 to 12 days after vaccination. These receptors were taken from a man over 45 who received an inactivated influenza vaccine. CDR3s include the opening cysteine and the closing phenylalanine or tryptophan. Fields, in order: D gene, clone size, V gene, CDR3 length, J gene, CDR3 protein, CDR3 DNA. The D gene is left open where the match is weak. Size tells how often a clone was seen (once, few, many) or the class of an expanded clone, and some rows leave it out.

TRBD1	few	TRBV20-1	21	TRBJ2-7	CSAPRPRGHFVRTQDSYEQYF	TGCAGTGCTCCCAGACCCAGGGGGCATTTTGTTCGGACCCAGGACTCCTACGAGCAGTACTTC
TRBD2	-	TRBV7-2	15	TRBJ2-7	CASSHPPGLAFEQYF	TGTGCCAGCAGCCACCCTCCGGGACTAGCGTTCGAGCAGTACTTC
-	-	TRBV18	16	TRBJ1-6	CASSPPTSARGSPLHF	TGTGCCAGCTCACCTCCTACGTCGGCCCGGGGATCACCCCTCCACTTT
TRBD1	once	TRBV6-5	15	TRBJ2-7	CASSYSTGASYEQYF	TGTGCCAGCAGTTACTCCACAGGGGCCTCCTACGAGCAGTACTTC
-	-	TRBV15	11	TRBJ1-1	CATSKNTEAFF	TGTGCCACCAGCAAGAACACTGAAGCTTTCTTT
TRBD2	few	TRBV14	13	TRBJ2-7	CASSPRPRGEQYF	TGTGCCAGCAGCCCCCGGCCGCGGGGGGAGCAGTACTTC
TRBD2	few	TRBV5-6	16	TRBJ2-3	CASSFASGGVTDTQYF	TGTGCCAGCAGCTTCGCGAGCGGGGGGGTCACAGATACGCAGTATTTT
TRBD1	-	TRBV11-2	15	TRBJ2-1	CASSPRQGAKGEQFF	TGTGCCAGCAGCCCCCGACAGGGGGCAAAGGGTGAGCAGTTCTTC
-	-	TRBV7-2	15	TRBJ1-5	CASSLDRISNQPQHF	TGTGCCAGCAGCTTAGATCGGATTAGCAATCAGCCCCAGCATTTT
-	-	TRBV9	14	TRBJ2-5	CASSVAWGRETQYF	TGTGCCAGCAGCGTAGCTTGGGGGCGAGAGACCCAGTACTTC
TRBD2	few	TRBV29-1	14	TRBJ2-1	CSVEKRESSDEQFF	TGCAGCGTTGAAAAGCGGGAGTCATCTGATGAGCAGTTCTTC
-	-	TRBV18	14	TRBJ2-7	CASSPNSQGNEQYF	TGTGCCAGCTCACCGAACTCCCAGGGGAACGAGCAGTACTTC
-	few	TRBV27	15	TRBJ2-7	CASSLGSGPVREQYF	TGTGCCAGCAGTTTAGGGTCGGGGCCAGTCCGCGAGCAGTACTTC
-	-	TRBV7-2	14	TRBJ2-7	CASSLRAGGYEQYF	TGTGCCAGCAGCTTGAGGGCAGGTGGTTACGAGCAGTACTTC
-	-	TRBV24-1	15	TRBJ2-1	CATSDFGSGNNEQFF	TGTGCCACCAGTGATTTCGGTAGCGGCAACAATGAGCAGTTCTTC
-	few	TRBV20-1	15	TRBJ2-1	CSATEPGLSYNEQFF	TGCAGTGCTACGGAGCCAGGGCTATCCTACAATGAGCAGTTCTTC